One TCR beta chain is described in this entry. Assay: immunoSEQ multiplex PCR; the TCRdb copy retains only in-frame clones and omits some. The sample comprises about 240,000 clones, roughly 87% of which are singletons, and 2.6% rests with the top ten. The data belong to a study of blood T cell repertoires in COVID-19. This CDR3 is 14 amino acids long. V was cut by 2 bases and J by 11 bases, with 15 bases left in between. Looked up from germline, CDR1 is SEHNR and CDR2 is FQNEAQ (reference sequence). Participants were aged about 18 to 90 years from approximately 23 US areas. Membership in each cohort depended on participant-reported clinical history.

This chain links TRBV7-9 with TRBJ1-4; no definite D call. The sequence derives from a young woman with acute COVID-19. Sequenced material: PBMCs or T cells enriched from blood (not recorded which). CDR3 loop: CASSLYLGAGKLFF. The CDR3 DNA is TGTGCCAGCAGCTTATATCTGGGTGCCGGGAAACTGTTTTTT.